This T cell receptor beta chain was obtained from a study of control samples from healthy donors and cancer patients. The table came from immunoSEQ multiplex PCR; TCRdb's copy has only in-frame clones and leaves some out. The table lists about 200,000 clones, 90% to 95% of them singletons. The germline gives CDR1 SGHTA, CDR2 FQGTGA. The CDR3 has 15 residues. With 5 bases removed from V and 0 bases from J, the gap between germline ends came to 13 bases. The sequenced sample was blood. V is TRBV7-3 and J is TRBJ1-1, with unresolved D. The receptor comes from a man in his thirties or forties in good health. The DNA of the CDR3 is TGTGCCAGCAGCACCGGTCTGGGGTTGAACACTGAAGCTTTCTTT. Protein product: CASSTGLGLNTEAFF. Drawing the rest from reference TRBV7-3 and TRBJ1-1, the complete variable domain is GAGVSQTPSNKVTEKGKYVELRCDPISGHTALYWYRQSLGQGPEFLIYFQGTGAADDSGLPNDRFFAVRPEGSVSTLKIQRTERGDSAVYLCASSTGLGLNTEAFFGQGTRLTVV.